The sequence of this T cell receptor (beta chain) was determined in a study of technical replicates of blood from a handful of donors. TCRdb keeps only in-frame clones here, not all; method: immunoSEQ multiplex PCR. This table holds around 76,000 clones, just under 97% found once. Trimming shortened V by 0 bases and J by 10 bases, and 13 bases separated the two germline ends. CDR3 length: 12 amino acids. Per germline, CDR1 GTSNPN and CDR2 SVGIG (reference sequence). This receptor was obtained from a human donor in good health. The chain combines TRBV30 with TRBJ2-7; D perhaps matches TRBD1 (5 bases). The sample taken for sequencing was T cells isolated from PBMCs. The CDR3 spells CAWSVPGFPQYF. The CDR3 DNA is TGTGCCTGGAGTGTACCAGGGTTCCCTCAGTACTTC.